This entry lists 10 T cell receptor beta chains sequenced from one sample in a study of human T cells and chemical hapten exposure. TCRdb itself ran the RACE reads through MiXCR, one entry per CDR3 protein. The sample has about 62,000 distinct CDR3 sequences, approximately 6.7% seen once. Stated time point: pre-sensitization, week 0. As to treatment: therapeutic diphenylcyclopropenone sensitization with weekly scalp DPC. The sample in question was whole blood, obtained in connection with sensitization to the hapten diphenylcyclopropenone (DPC). These receptors all come from a woman aged 25-40 years with alopecia areata. Some clones in this sample may be carry-over from other donors' samples.

Ten or more counts support this clonotype. The V and J genes are TRBV30 and TRBJ1-5, with D possibly matching TRBD1 (6 bases). The V and J ends lost 6 bases and 12 bases respectively, with 15 bases between them. The CDR3 contains 11 residues. Per the germline V gene, CDR1 is GTSNPN and CDR2 is SVGIG (reference sequence). This chain's CDR3 is CACQNQGIQHF. The CDR3 coding sequence is TGTGCCTGTCAAAACCAGGGGATCCAGCATTTT.

The rearrangement uses TRBV6-2 or TRBV6-3 and TRBJ1-1; possibly TRBD1 for D (6 bases). Trimming left V 1 base short and J 1 base short, with 7 bases between. CDR3 length equals 14 residues. Germline V gene data show CDR1 as MNHEY and CDR2 as SVGEGT. CDR3 residues: CASSYLQGNTEAFF. As DNA, the CDR3 is TGTGCCAGCAGTTACTTACAGGGGAACACTGAAGCTTTCTTT.

This clonotype came up a few times. The V gene is TRBV9, the J gene TRBJ1-1; no reliable D call. Trimming pared 0 bases from V and 2 bases from J, leaving 8 bases between. The germline V gene has CDR1 SGDLS and CDR2 YYNGEE. This CDR3 is 14 amino acids long. The CDR3 region is CASSVDGANTEAFF. Here the CDR3 DNA reads TGTGCCAGCAGCGTAGATGGAGCAAACACTGAAGCTTTCTTT.

This clonotype was counted between two and nine times. The chain joins TRBV30 to TRBJ1-5; D gene uncertain. The CDR3 has 12 amino acids. Per germline, CDR1 GTSNPN and CDR2 SVGIG (reference sequence). V was shortened by 7 bases and J by 2 bases, with 9 bases between the two germline ends. Here the CDR3 DNA reads TGTGCCTTCGAGGTGGGCAATCAGCCCCAGCATTTT. Translating gives CAFEVGNQPQHF.

There are many counts of this clonotype. The chain employs TRBV14 and TRBJ1-1; tentative D call: TRBD1 (5 bases). Per germline, CDR1 SGHDN and CDR2 FVKESK. V lost 5 bases to trimming and J lost 4 bases, with 11 bases between them. This CDR3 contains 13 residues. Here the CDR3 reads CASSFRDRTEAFF. The CDR3 DNA follows: TGTGCCAGCAGCTTCCGGGACCGCACTGAAGCTTTCTTT.

This clonotype was seen ten or more times. V and J are TRBV29-1 and TRBJ2-3; the match to TRBD2 covers 10 bases. Germline V CDR1 and CDR2: SQVTM, ANQGSEA. V shed 5 bases, J shed 6 bases, and the junction held 5 bases outside the gene matches. The CDR3 sequence is 13 residues long. CDR3 DNA sequence: TGCAGCGTTAACAGCGGGGGGGCGGATACGCAGTATTTT. The encoded protein is CSVNSGGADTQYF.

The rearrangement uses TRBV11-2 and TRBJ1-1, with 10 bases identical to TRBD1. The germline CDR1 and CDR2 sequences are SGHAT and FQNNGV. The CDR3 consists of 18 residues. V trimming: 5 bases; J trimming: 1 base; junction bases outside the gene matches: 13. CDR3 in amino acids: CASSPDPGQGFRNTEAFF. The CDR3 DNA is TGTGCCAGCAGCCCAGACCCGGGACAGGGGTTTCGGAACACTGAAGCTTTCTTT.

The chain couples TRBV2 to TRBJ1-6; the match to TRBD1 covers 7 bases. V shed 11 bases and J 10 bases; nucleotides not matched to a gene: 14. Germline loops: CDR1 SNHLY, CDR2 FYNNEI. The CDR3 contains 14 residues. The CDR3 nucleotides are TGTGCCGGAAGACAGGGTGTCACGGGATCACCCCTCCACTTT. This translates into CAGRQGVTGSPLHF. Using reference TRBV2 and TRBJ1-6 for the parts outside the CDR3, the full variable domain is EPEVTQTPSHQVTQMGQEVILRCVPISNHLYFYWYRQILGQKVEFLVSFYNNEISEKSEIFDDQFSVERPDGSNFTLKIRSTKLEDSAMYFCAGRQGVTGSPLHFGNGTRLTVT.

This clonotype was recorded many times. V and J are TRBV14 and TRBJ2-6; D remains unclear. This CDR3 has 16 amino acids. Trimming shortened V by 4 bases and J by 0 bases, and 10 bases separated the two germline ends. Germline V gene sequence: CDR1 SGHDN, CDR2 FVKESK. CDR3 residues: CASSPLLGSGANVLTF. The CDR3 DNA follows: TGTGCCAGCAGCCCCCTCCTGGGCTCTGGGGCCAACGTCCTGACTTTC.

This clonotype was detected ten times or more. The gene calls are TRBV6-5 and TRBJ2-5, with unresolved D. V lost 5 bases to trimming and J lost 5 bases, with 12 bases between them. The CDR3 has 13 amino acids. The germline CDR1 and CDR2 sequences are MNHEY and SVGAGI. The CDR3: CASSLGRAETQYF. CDR3 coding DNA: TGTGCCAGCAGTCTAGGGCGAGCGGAGACCCAGTACTTC.